The clone carrying this T cell receptor (beta chain) appeared a few times. The CDR3 extends over 17 amino acids. Germline-derived CDR1 and CDR2 are LNHDA and SQIVND (reference sequence). V lost 2 bases and J lost 0, with 14 bases in between. The source of the sample is a study of control samples from healthy donors and cancer patients. Method: immunoSEQ multiplex PCR; TCRdb's copy keeps in-frame clones and lacks some. The sample records about 98,000 clones, 75% to 85% being singletons. The sequence derives from a woman in her 30s in good health. Sequencing was done on a sample of blood. The rearrangement joins TRBV19 to TRBJ1-3; D is uncertain. CDR3 bases: TGTGCCAGTAGTATATACATTGCAAGGAACTCTGGAAACACCATATATTTT. Translated, it gives CASSIYIARNSGNTIYF.